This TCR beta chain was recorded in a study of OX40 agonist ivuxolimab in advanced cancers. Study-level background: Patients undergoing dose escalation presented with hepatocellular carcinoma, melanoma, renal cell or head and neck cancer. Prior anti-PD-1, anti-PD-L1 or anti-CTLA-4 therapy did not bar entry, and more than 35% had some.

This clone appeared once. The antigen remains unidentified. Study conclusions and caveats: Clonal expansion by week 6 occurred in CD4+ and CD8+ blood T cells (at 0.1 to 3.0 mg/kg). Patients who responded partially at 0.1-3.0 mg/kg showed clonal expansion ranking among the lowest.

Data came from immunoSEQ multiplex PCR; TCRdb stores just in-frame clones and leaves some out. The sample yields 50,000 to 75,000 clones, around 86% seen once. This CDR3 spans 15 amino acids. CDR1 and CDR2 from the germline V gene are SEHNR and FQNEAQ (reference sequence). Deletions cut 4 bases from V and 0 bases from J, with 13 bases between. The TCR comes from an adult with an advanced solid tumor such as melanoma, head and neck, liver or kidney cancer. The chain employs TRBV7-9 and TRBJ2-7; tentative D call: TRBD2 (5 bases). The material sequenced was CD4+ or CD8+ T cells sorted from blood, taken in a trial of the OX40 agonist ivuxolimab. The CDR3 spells CASSSEAPRSYEQYF. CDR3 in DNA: TGTGCCAGCAGCTCGGAGGCGCCGCGCTCCTACGAGCAGTACTTC.